What follows is one T cell receptor (beta chain) and its context. The germline CDR1 and CDR2 sequences are SGHTA and FQGNSA. The J segment lost 3 bases and the V segment lost 4 bases, leaving 7 bases of the junction unmatched. The CDR3 extends over 16 amino acids. The sample is drawn from a study of blood T cell repertoires in COVID-19. Whole-study context: COVID-19 samples from acute and convalescent phases originated in the United States, Italy and Spain. Nucleic acid was either cDNA or gDNA, and it came from T cells, B-cell-depleted T cells, or PBMCs.

The authors' processing: Amplification of reference gene primers provided the estimated nucleated cell counts. Libraries were prepared by immunoSEQ multiplex PCR; TCRdb keeps only in-frame clonotypes and omits some of them. The V and J calls and the clone size are those of that table, but D and trimming were determined from the DNA. The profile covers tens of thousands of clones, with approximately 88% appearing a single time and around 4.5% taken by the ten largest. The sequenced sample consisted of peripheral blood. This rearrangement joins TRBV7-2 to TRBJ2-5; TRBD1 matches 11 bases. This receptor was taken from a man in his forties or fifties with active COVID-19. The CDR3 DNA sequence: TGTGCCAGCAGCTGGACAGGGGGCCCAATAGAAGAGACCCAGTACTTC. It codes for CASSWTGGPIEETQYF.